This is a list of T cell receptor beta chains from one sample in a study of PD-1 blockade in classical Hodgkin lymphoma. Sequenced by immunoSEQ multiplex PCR; TCRdb stores in-frame clones only, minus some. The sample consists of approximately 19,000 clones, around 79% of them appearing once. The material sequenced was peripheral blood mononuclear cells (PBMCs), taken before the second cycle of nivolumab. The receptors were gathered from a human donor with classical Hodgkin lymphoma. Each CDR3 is given with its conserved first and last residue. A clone size is listed for some rows: how often the clone was seen (once, few, many), or a class if it is expanded.

CDR3	size	V	J
CASSLVGHSSGANVLTF	NA	TRBV11-2	TRBJ2-6
CASSNPDRYEQYF	NA	TRBV19	TRBJ2-7
CASSSSWAGGTEAFF	NA	TRBV6-1	TRBJ1-1
CASSLGPTKVNEQFF	few	TRBV7-9	TRBJ2-1
CAWSRLGTGSSYEQYF	NA	TRBV30	TRBJ2-7
CASSSRAGGVETQYF	NA	TRBV6-6	TRBJ2-5
CASSLGSGFPLSGANVLTF	NA	TRBV7-3	TRBJ2-6
CASSAGTAHGYTF	few	TRBV7-8	TRBJ1-2
CSVKDGSYEQYF	NA	TRBV29-1	TRBJ2-7
CASSNRDRGRIYGYTF	NA	TRBV19	TRBJ1-2
CAISVTGGDYGYTF	few	TRBV10-3	TRBJ1-2
CASSESPNTEAFF	NA	TRBV2	TRBJ1-1
CASSLEFKEVYEQGEQFF	NA	TRBV7-8	TRBJ2-1
CASKFRAINTGELFF	NA	TRBV6-1	TRBJ2-2
CAISESRDGGYQPQHF	NA	TRBV10-3	TRBJ1-5
CASSLGTASTDTQYF	once	TRBV5-4	TRBJ2-3
CATSPDRAPYGYTF	few	TRBV10-3	TRBJ1-2
CARWDFNCILGQYF	NA	TRBV19	TRBJ2-7
CASSGGTRKHNEQFF	once	TRBV5-4	TRBJ2-1
CASSLAWLKGGAGANVLTF	NA	TRBV5-4	TRBJ2-6
CAWRGTYGQETQYF	NA	TRBV30	TRBJ2-5
CASSYSMASRETQYF	NA	TRBV6-5	TRBJ2-5
CASSSQGRDTQYF	NA	TRBV7-6	TRBJ2-3
CAASTWGDQPQHF	NA	TRBV2	TRBJ1-5
CASSLDGTQDTEAFF	few	TRBV7-2	TRBJ1-1
CASSLHRAGNSPLHF	NA	TRBV4-3	TRBJ1-6
CATRDRGLYGYTF	NA	TRBV6-5	TRBJ1-2
CASSFASGYRYNEQFF	NA	TRBV28	TRBJ2-1
CASSFGTGGSGYTF	few	TRBV27	TRBJ1-2
CASSHGTGKNQPQHF	few	TRBV5-4	TRBJ1-5
CASGTSGQVLGGYGYTF	NA	TRBV19	TRBJ1-2
CASSSPPEREDQETQYF	NA	TRBV2	TRBJ2-5
CASSVATYGYSGNTIYF	NA	TRBV9	TRBJ1-3
CASSPTGGHNNQPQHF	few	TRBV19	TRBJ1-5
CASSLVGEQYF	NA	TRBV11-3	NA
CASSSTQGTTEQFF	NA	TRBV6-5	TRBJ2-1
CASSPRGQARSSGNTIYF	once	TRBV7-9	TRBJ1-3
CASSFGENYGYTF	NA	TRBV5-6	TRBJ1-2
CASSEGGKGTEAFF	NA	TRBV6-1	TRBJ1-1
CASTPRGAGDTGELFF	NA	TRBV19	TRBJ2-2
CASSSGTGSYEQYF	NA	TRBV11-3	TRBJ2-7